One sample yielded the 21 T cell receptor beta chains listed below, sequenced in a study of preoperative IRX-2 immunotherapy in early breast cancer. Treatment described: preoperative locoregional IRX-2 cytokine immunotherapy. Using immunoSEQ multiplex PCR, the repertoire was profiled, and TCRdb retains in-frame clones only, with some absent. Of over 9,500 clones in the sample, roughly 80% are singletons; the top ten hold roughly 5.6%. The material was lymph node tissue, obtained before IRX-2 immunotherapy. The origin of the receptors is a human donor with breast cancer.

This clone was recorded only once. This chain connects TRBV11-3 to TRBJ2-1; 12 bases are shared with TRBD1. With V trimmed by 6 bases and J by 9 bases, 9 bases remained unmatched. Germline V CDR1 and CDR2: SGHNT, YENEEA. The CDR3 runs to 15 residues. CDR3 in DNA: TGTGCCAGCAGTCTGGGACAGGGGGCGCAGGGTGAGCAGTTCTTC. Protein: CASSLGQGAQGEQFF.

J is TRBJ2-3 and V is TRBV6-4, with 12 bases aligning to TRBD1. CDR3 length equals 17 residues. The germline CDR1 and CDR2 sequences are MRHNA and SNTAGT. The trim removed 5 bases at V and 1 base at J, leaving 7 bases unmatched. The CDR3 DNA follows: TGTGCCAGCAGTACTCCCGGGACAGGGGGCGGCACAGATACGCAGTATTTT. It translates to CASSTPGTGGGTDTQYF.

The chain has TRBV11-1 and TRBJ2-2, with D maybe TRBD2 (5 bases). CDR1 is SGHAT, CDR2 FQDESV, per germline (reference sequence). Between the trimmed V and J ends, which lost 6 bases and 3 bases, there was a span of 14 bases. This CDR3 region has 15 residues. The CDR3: CASSRLWGDTGELFF. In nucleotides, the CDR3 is TGTGCCAGCAGTCGCCTTTGGGGAGACACCGGGGAGCTGTTTTTT.

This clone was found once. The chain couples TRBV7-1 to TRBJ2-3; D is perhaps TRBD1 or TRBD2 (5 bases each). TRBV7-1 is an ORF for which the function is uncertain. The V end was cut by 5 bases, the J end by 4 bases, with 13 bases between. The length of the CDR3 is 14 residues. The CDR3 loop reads CASSLRVGADTQYF. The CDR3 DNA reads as TGTGCCAGCAGCCTCCGGGTGGGGGCAGATACGCAGTATTTT.

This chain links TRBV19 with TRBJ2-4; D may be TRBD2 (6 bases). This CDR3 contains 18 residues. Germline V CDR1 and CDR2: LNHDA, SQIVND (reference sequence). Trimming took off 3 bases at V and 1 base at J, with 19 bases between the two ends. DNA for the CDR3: TGTGCCAGTAGTATGGACCATGGGGGGATCTCGGCCAAAAACATTCAGTACTTC. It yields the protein CASSMDHGGISAKNIQYF.

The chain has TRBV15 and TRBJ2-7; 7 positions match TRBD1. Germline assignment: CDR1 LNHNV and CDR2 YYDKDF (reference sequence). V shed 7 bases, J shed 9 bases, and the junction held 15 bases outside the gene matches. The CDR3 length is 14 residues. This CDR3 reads CATTTGSGLSVQYF. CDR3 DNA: TGTGCCACCACGACAGGGTCGGGGCTGTCGGTGCAGTACTTC.

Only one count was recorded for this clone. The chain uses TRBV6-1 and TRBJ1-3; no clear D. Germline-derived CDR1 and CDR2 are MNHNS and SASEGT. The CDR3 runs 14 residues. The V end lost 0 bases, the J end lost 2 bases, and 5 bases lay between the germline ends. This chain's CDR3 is CASSEASTGNTIYF. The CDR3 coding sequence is TGTGCCAGCAGTGAAGCTTCCACTGGAAACACCATATATTTT.

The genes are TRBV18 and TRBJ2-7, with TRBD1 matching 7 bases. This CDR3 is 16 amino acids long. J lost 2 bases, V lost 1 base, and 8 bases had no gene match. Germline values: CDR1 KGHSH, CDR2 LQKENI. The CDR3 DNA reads TGTGCCAGCTCACCACATGCGCAGGGGGAAACCTACGAGCAGTACTTC. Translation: CASSPHAQGETYEQYF.

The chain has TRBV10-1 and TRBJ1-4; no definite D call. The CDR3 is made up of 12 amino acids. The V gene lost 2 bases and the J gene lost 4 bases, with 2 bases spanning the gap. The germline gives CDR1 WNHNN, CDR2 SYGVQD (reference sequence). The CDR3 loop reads CASSELNEKLFF. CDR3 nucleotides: TGCGCCAGCAGTGAGCTTAATGAAAAACTGTTTTTT.

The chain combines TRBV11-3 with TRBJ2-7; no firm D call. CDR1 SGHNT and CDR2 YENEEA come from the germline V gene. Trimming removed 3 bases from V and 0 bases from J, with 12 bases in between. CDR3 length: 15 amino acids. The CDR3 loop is CASSLAAGSSYEQYF. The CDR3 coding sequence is TGTGCCAGCAGCTTGGCAGCAGGAAGCTCCTACGAGCAGTACTTC.

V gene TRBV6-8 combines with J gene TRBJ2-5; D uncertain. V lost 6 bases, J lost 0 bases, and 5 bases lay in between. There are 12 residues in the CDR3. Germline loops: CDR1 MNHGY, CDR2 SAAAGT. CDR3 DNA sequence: TGTGCCAGCAGCTGGTACCAAGAGACCCAGTACTTC. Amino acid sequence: CASSWYQETQYF.

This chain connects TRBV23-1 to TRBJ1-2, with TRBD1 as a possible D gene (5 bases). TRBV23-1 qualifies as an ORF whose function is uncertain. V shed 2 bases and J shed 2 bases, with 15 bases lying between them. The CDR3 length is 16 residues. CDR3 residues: CASSQGRAGVNYGYTF. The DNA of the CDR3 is TGCGCCAGCAGTCAAGGGCGGGCGGGGGTAAACTATGGCTACACCTTC.

DNA of the CDR3: TGCGCCAGCAAGGCTAGCTCTGCCAACACCGGGGAGCTGTTTTTT. Residues: CASKASSANTGELFF. The gene calls are TRBV5-1 and TRBJ2-2; D might be TRBD2 (5 bases). The length of the CDR3 is 15 residues. Germline CDR1 and CDR2: SGHRS and YFSETQ. V was cut by 6 bases and J by 2 bases, with 14 bases left in between.

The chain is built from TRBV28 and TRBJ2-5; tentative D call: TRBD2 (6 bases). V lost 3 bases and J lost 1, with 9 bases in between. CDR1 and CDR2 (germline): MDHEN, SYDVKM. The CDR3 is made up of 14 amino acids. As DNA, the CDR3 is TGTGCCAGCAGTTTCGGGGGACCCCAAGAGACCCAGTACTTC. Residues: CASSFGGPQETQYF.

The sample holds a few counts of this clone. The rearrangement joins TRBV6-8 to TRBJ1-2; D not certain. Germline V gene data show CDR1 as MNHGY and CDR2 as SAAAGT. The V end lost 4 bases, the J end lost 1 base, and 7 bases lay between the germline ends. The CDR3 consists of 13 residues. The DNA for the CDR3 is TGTGCCAGCAGTTTCGACAATAACTATGGCTACACCTTC. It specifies CASSFDNNYGYTF.

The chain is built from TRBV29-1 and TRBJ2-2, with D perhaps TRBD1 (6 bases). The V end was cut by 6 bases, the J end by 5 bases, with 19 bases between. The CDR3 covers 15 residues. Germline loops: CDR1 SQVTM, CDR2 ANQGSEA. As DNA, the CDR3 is TGCAGCGTATATCCCGGGACACCCCTTACCGGGGAGCTGTTTTTT. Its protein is CSVYPGTPLTGELFF.

The CDR3 spells CASSYGGLAGGRDTQYF. CDR3 DNA sequence: TGTGCCAGCAGTTACGGTGGACTAGCGGGAGGGAGAGATACGCAGTATTTT. The gene calls are TRBV6-9 and TRBJ2-3; 15 bases map to TRBD2. CDR3 length equals 17 residues. V shed 3 bases, J shed 5 bases, and the junction held 6 bases outside the gene matches. Germline V lookup: CDR1 MNHGY, CDR2 SVAAGI.

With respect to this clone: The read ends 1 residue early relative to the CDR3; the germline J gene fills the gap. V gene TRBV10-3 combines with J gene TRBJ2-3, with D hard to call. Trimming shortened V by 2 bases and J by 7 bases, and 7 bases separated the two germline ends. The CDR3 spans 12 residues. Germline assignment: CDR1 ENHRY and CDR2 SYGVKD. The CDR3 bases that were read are TGTGCCATCAGTGAGACAGTTAATACGCAGTAT. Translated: CAISETVNTQY. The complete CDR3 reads CAISETVNTQYF.

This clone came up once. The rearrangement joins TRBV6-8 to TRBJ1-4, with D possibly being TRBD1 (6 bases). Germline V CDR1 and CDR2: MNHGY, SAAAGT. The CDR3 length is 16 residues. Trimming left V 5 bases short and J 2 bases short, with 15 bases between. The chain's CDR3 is CASSRLRTETNEKLFF. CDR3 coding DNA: TGTGCCAGCAGTCGCTTGAGGACAGAGACTAATGAAAAACTGTTTTTT.

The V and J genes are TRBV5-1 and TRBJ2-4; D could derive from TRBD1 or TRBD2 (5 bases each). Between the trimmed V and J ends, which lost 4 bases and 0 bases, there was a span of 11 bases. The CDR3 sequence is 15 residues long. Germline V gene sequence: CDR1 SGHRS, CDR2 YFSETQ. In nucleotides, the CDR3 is TGCGCCAGCAGCCCCGGGGACCTAGCCAAAAACATTCAGTACTTC. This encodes CASSPGDLAKNIQYF.

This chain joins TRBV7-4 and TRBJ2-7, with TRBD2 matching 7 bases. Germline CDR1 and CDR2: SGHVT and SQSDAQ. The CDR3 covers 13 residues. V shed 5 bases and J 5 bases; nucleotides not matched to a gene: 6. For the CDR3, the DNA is TGTGCCAGCAGCCCCGTGGGGGGGAACGAGCAGTACTTC. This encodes CASSPVGGNEQYF.